The sample holds a few counts of the clone carrying this T cell receptor beta chain. The sample belongs to a study of patients and donors after allogeneic stem cell transplantation. Trimming took 6 bases from V and 3 from J; bases not matched to a gene: 13. CDR1 SNHLY and CDR2 FYNNEI come from the germline V gene. The CDR3 totals 17 residues. TCRdb processed the RT-PCR reads anew with MiXCR; each CDR3 protein has one entry. This sample yields about a million distinct CDR3 sequences, of which roughly 18% are seen a single time; roughly 6% belongs to the top ten. The sample consisted of blood, either unsorted or a sorted T cell fraction (not recorded which). The chain employs TRBV2 and TRBJ2-3; TRBD1 matches at 9 bases. The sequence came from a human donor who was either an allogeneic HSCT recipient or a stem cell or donor lymphocyte infusion donor (not recorded which). It is not recorded whose cells these are; they may come from a transplant donor. The CDR3: CASRSRRTGAGTDTQYF. CDR3 nucleotides: TGTGCCAGCAGGAGCAGAAGGACAGGGGCCGGGACAGATACGCAGTATTTT.